A selection of T cell receptor beta chains follows, all from one sample in a study of OX40 agonist ivuxolimab in advanced cancers. Produced via immunoSEQ multiplex PCR; TCRdb's table is partial and in-frame only. The table shows about 81,000 clones, with 85% to 90% occurring only once. The sequences come from CD4+ or CD8+ T cells sorted from blood, collected in a trial of the OX40 agonist ivuxolimab. Receptors originate from an adult with an advanced solid tumor such as melanoma, head and neck, liver or kidney cancer. Each CDR3 is given with its conserved first and last residue. The order of the fields is J gene, D gene, V gene, clone size, CDR3 protein, CDR3 DNA. D genes are given only for firm matches. The size field is filled for only some rows; it gives once, few, many or a size class.

TRBJ2-5 | TRBD1 | TRBV5-1 | NA | CASSPGTGPPETQYF | TGCGCCAGCAGCCCCGGGACAGGGCCCCCAGAGACCCAGTACTTC
TRBJ1-1 | NA | TRBV5-4 | NA | CASSLDPPMNTEAFF | TGTGCCAGCAGCTTGGATCCCCCCATGAACACTGAAGCTTTCTTT
TRBJ1-1 | NA | TRBV9 | few | CASSVTSSNTEAFF | TGTGCCAGCAGCGTAACCAGTTCGAACACTGAAGCTTTCTTT
TRBJ2-7 | NA | TRBV18 | NA | CASSPGGLQGGEQYF | TGTGCCAGCTCCCCCGGGGGACTTCAGGGTGGCGAGCAGTACTTC
TRBJ2-7 | NA | TRBV4-1 | NA | CASSQEITERQYF | TGCGCCAGCAGCCAAGAGATTACCGAAAGGCAGTACTTC
TRBJ1-5 | NA | TRBV29-1 | NA | CSVVLRGDQPQHF | TGCAGCGTTGTGTTGAGGGGTGATCAGCCCCAGCATTTT
TRBJ2-5 | NA | TRBV5-6 | NA | CASSLGAPRGMGTQYF | TGTGCCAGCAGCTTGGGAGCCCCCAGAGGGATGGGGACCCAGTACTTC
TRBJ2-2 | TRBD1 | TRBV18 | NA | CASSRTGVNTGELFF | TGTGCCAGCTCACGGACAGGGGTCAACACCGGGGAGCTGTTTTTT
TRBJ1-2 | NA | TRBV7-3 | NA | CASSSTLGGAGYTF | TGTGCCAGCAGCTCCACTCTGGGGGGGGCTGGCTACACCTTC
TRBJ1-3 | NA | TRBV9 | NA | CASSATGQPGNTIYF | TGTGCCAGCAGCGCTACCGGACAGCCCGGAAACACCATATATTTT
TRBJ2-7 | NA | TRBV5-6 | NA | CASSWGSYEQYF | TGTGCCAGCAGCTGGGGTTCCTACGAGCAGTACTTC
TRBJ1-4 | NA | TRBV6-5 | NA | CASSYDSSNEKLFF | TGTGCCAGCAGTTACGACAGCTCTAATGAAAAACTGTTTTTT
TRBJ2-5 | NA | TRBV2 | NA | CASMRQETQYF | TGTGCCAGCATGCGCCAAGAGACCCAGTACTTC
TRBJ1-4 | NA | TRBV10-3 | NA | CAISAGSNEKLFF | TGTGCCATCAGTGCGGGGTCGAATGAAAAACTGTTTTTT
TRBJ1-3 | TRBD1 | TRBV19 | NA | CASSQGYSGNTIYF | TGTGCCAGCTCACAGGGGTACTCTGGAAACACCATATATTTT
TRBJ1-1 | TRBD1 | TRBV18 | NA | CASSPPWTGGQNTEAFF | TGTGCCAGCTCACCACCGTGGACAGGGGGTCAGAACACTGAAGCTTTCTTT
TRBJ1-2 | NA | TRBV9 | NA | CASSVAVGRSYGYTF | TGTGCCAGCAGCGTAGCTGTGGGGCGATCTTATGGCTACACCTTC
TRBJ1-1 | NA | TRBV15 | NA | CATSRGIKDRYTEAFF | TGTGCCACCAGCAGAGGGATCAAGGACAGATACACTGAAGCTTTCTTT
TRBJ1-4 | NA | TRBV6-5 | NA | CASTPWAGFNEKLFF | TGTGCCAGCACCCCGTGGGCAGGGTTTAATGAAAAACTGTTTTTT
TRBJ2-3 | NA | TRBV19 | NA | CASSGTGTDTQYF | TGTGCCAGTAGTGGCACGGGCACAGATACGCAGTATTTT
TRBJ2-2 | NA | TRBV9 | NA | CASSVDGGHTGELFF | TGTGCCAGCAGCGTAGATGGGGGGCACACCGGGGAGCTGTTTTTT
TRBJ2-6 | NA | TRBV5-1 | once | CASSLVFNSGANVLTF | TGCGCCAGCAGCTTGGTGTTCAACTCTGGGGCCAACGTCCTGACTTTC
TRBJ2-7 | NA | TRBV7-9 | NA | CASSLLTEIGEQYF | TGTGCCAGCAGCTTACTTACGGAGATAGGCGAGCAGTACTTC
TRBJ2-7 | NA | TRBV15 | NA | CATSRDQGGPYSYEQYF | TGTGCCACCAGCAGAGATCAGGGGGGGCCATACTCCTACGAGCAGTACTTC
TRBJ1-5 | NA | TRBV11-1 | NA | CASSLSISQPQHF | TGTGCCAGCAGTTTATCTATCAGTCAGCCCCAGCATTTT
TRBJ1-1 | NA | TRBV7-9 | NA | CASSSYTEAFF | TGTGCCAGCAGCAGTTACACTGAAGCTTTCTTT
TRBJ2-2 | NA | TRBV7-2 | NA | CASSSQRASNTGELFF | TGTGCCAGCAGCTCCCAGCGGGCCTCAAACACCGGGGAGCTGTTTTTT
TRBJ2-7 | TRBD1 | TRBV6-1 | NA | CASSQQGARGYEQYF | TGTGCCAGCAGTCAACAGGGGGCGCGTGGCTACGAGCAGTACTTC
TRBJ1-6 | NA | TRBV7-8 | NA | CASSLVGGKDNSPLHF | TGTGCCAGCAGCTTAGTCGGGGGAAAAGATAATTCACCCCTCCACTTT
TRBJ1-1 | NA | TRBV11-2 | NA | CASSFQENTEAFF | TGTGCCAGCAGCTTCCAGGAGAACACTGAAGCTTTCTTT
TRBJ1-2 | TRBD1 | TRBV2 | NA | CASRQGVGYTF | TGTGCCAGCAGACAGGGGGTCGGCTACACCTTC
TRBJ1-5 | NA | TRBV5-6 | few | CASSLGGKGPQHF | TGTGCCAGCAGCTTGGGGGGAAAGGGGCCCCAGCATTTT
TRBJ2-3 | TRBD2 | TRBV4-3 | few | CASSQSASGGASDTQYF | TGCGCCAGCAGCCAATCCGCTAGCGGGGGGGCTTCGGATACGCAGTATTTT
TRBJ2-1 | NA | TRBV29-1 | NA | CSPTAASSYNEQFF | TGCAGCCCTACAGCGGCGAGCTCCTACAATGAGCAGTTCTTC
TRBJ1-5 | NA | TRBV6-1 | NA | CASSPRGADNQPQHF | TGTGCCAGCTCCCCCCGGGGCGCAGATAATCAGCCCCAGCATTTT